These 21 T cell receptor beta chains came from one sample sequenced in a study of blood T cell repertoires in COVID-19. Sequencing was performed with immunoSEQ multiplex PCR; in TCRdb, only in-frame clones are kept and a portion is missing. This table has around 110,000 clones, around nine tenths appearing once. Sequenced input: peripheral blood. Receptor source: a man aged 35-49 years with acute or convalescent COVID-19.

The rearrangement joins TRBV2 to TRBJ2-1; D perhaps matches TRBD2 (6 bases). CDR3 length equals 12 residues. V lost 4 bases to trimming and J lost 12 bases, with 13 bases between them. Per the germline V gene, CDR1 is SNHLY and CDR2 is FYNNEI. The CDR3 loop is CASSGGSGGQFF. CDR3 coding DNA: TGTGCCAGCAGTGGGGGTAGCGGTGGGCAGTTCTTC.

This clone was detected once. The chain combines TRBV6-6 with TRBJ1-2; 9 bases are a match to TRBD1. After removal of 4 bases from V and 4 bases from J, the junction contained 10 bases not matched to a gene. The CDR3 spans 16 residues. CDR1 and CDR2 (germline): MNHNY, SVGAGI (reference sequence). DNA of the CDR3: TGTGCCAGCAGTTTCCTACCGGGACAGGGCTTCTATGGCTACACCTTC. This gives the protein CASSFLPGQGFYGYTF.

This chain joins TRBV6-5 and TRBJ1-1; the D gene is possibly TRBD1 (5 bases). Germline values: CDR1 MNHEY, CDR2 SVGAGI. With 4 bases removed from V and 4 bases from J, the gap between germline ends came to 16 bases. The CDR3 runs to 15 residues. CDR3 sequence (DNA): TGTGCCAGCAGTTCACCCCATAGGGGCTCCACTGAAGCTTTCTTT. Translation: CASSSPHRGSTEAFF.

V is TRBV9 and J is TRBJ1-1, with D uncertain. Germline-derived CDR1 and CDR2 are SGDLS and YYNGEE. Trimming pared 1 base from V and 1 base from J, leaving 11 bases between. This CDR3 is built from 15 residues. CDR3 sequence: CASSVSGGWNTEAFF. DNA of the CDR3: TGTGCCAGCAGCGTAAGCGGAGGTTGGAACACTGAAGCTTTCTTT.

There are a few counts of this clone. The gene calls are TRBV4-3 and TRBJ2-6; 8 bases fit TRBD2. With 1 base clipped from V and 0 bases from J, the junction kept 2 bases outside the gene matches. The germline gives CDR1 LGHNA, CDR2 YSLEER. This CDR3 is 17 amino acids long. The CDR3 protein is CASSQVTSGSGANVLTF. In DNA, the CDR3 is TGCGCCAGCAGCCAAGTCACTAGCGGCTCTGGGGCCAACGTCCTGACTTTC.

The J gene is TRBJ1-1, the V gene TRBV7-2, with TRBD1 matching 7 bases. Germline V gives CDR1 SGHTA, CDR2 FQGNSA. This CDR3 comprises 15 residues. V dropped 5 bases and J dropped 1; count of bases not matched to a gene: 7. CDR3 amino acids: CASSIDRGRNTEAFF. The CDR3 DNA follows: TGTGCCAGCAGCATCGATAGGGGGCGGAACACTGAAGCTTTCTTT. Supplemented by reference TRBV7-2 and TRBJ1-1, the full variable domain reads GAGVSQSPSNKVTEKGKDVELRCDPISGHTALYWYRQSLGQGLEFLIYFQGNSAPDKSGLPSDRFSAERTGGSVSTLTIQRTQQEDSAVYLCASSIDRGRNTEAFFGQGTRLTVV.

This rearrangement joins TRBV5-6 to TRBJ2-5, with TRBD1 matching over 7 bases. Germline V gene sequence: CDR1 SGHDT, CDR2 YYEEEE. The ends lost 5 bases at V and 4 bases at J; junction bases unmatched: 5. CDR3 length: 13 amino acids. CDR3: CASRIRGTETQYF. Here the CDR3 DNA reads TGTGCCAGCAGAATCAGGGGGACAGAGACCCAGTACTTC.

The V call is TRBV5-4, the J call TRBJ2-3, with 7 bases identical to TRBD2. The V gene end was trimmed by 1 base and the J gene end by 1 base; junction bases not matched to a gene: 6. The germline gives CDR1 SGHNT, CDR2 YYREEE (reference sequence). The CDR3 has 16 amino acids. The CDR3 sequence: CASSLPRTRGTDTQYF. CDR3 in DNA: TGTGCCAGCAGCTTGCCCCGGACTAGAGGCACAGATACGCAGTATTTT.

This chain connects TRBV6-5 to TRBJ1-4, with D possibly matching TRBD1 (5 bases). Germline lookup yields CDR1 MNHEY and CDR2 SVGAGI. Trimming cost V 6 bases and J 8 bases, with 13 bases left between them. This CDR3 is built from 13 residues. This chain's CDR3 is CASSMTVSEKLFF. Here the CDR3 DNA reads TGTGCCAGCAGCATGACAGTCTCGGAAAAACTGTTTTTT.

This clone was seen once. The rearrangement uses TRBV9 and TRBJ2-4; 9 bases line up with TRBD2. CDR1 SGDLS and CDR2 YYNGEE come from the germline V gene. V dropped 0 bases and J dropped 5; count of bases not matched to a gene: 9. This CDR3 has 17 residues. As DNA, the CDR3 is TGTGCCAGCAGCGTAGACCCCCCTAGCGGGATAGAAAACATTCAGTACTTC. This encodes CASSVDPPSGIENIQYF. Supplemented by reference TRBV9 and TRBJ2-4, the full variable domain reads DSGVTQTPKHLITATGQRVTLRCSPRSGDLSVYWYQQSLDQGLQFLIQYYNGEERAKGNILERFSAQQFPDLHSELNLSSLELGDSALYFCASSVDPPSGIENIQYFGAGTRLSVL.

This clone was recorded only once. V gene TRBV6-2 or TRBV6-3 combines with J gene TRBJ1-2, with TRBD1 identical over 7 bases. CDR1 is MNHEY and CDR2 is SVGEGT in the germline V gene. Unmatched junction bases numbered 3, after V lost 2 bases and J lost 3 bases. This CDR3 is 14 amino acids long. This chain's CDR3 is CASSYTDRDYGYTF. CDR3 coding DNA: TGTGCCAGCAGTTACACCGACAGGGACTATGGCTACACCTTC.

As DNA, the CDR3 is TGTGCCAGCAGCTGGACGGTGGTAGCGGGTTCTGACGAGCAGTACTTC. Residues: CASSWTVVAGSDEQYF. The rearrangement uses TRBV7-9 and TRBJ2-7; 7 bases are a match to TRBD2. The CDR3 runs to 16 residues. Trimming removed 4 bases from V and 5 bases from J; junction bases left unmatched: 14. Germline V gene sequence: CDR1 SEHNR, CDR2 FQNEAQ (reference sequence).

This clone has more than one count but fewer than ten. This chain connects TRBV5-1 to TRBJ1-4, with D possibly TRBD1 on 6 matching bases. This CDR3 is 14 amino acids long. The germline V gene has CDR1 SGHRS and CDR2 YFSETQ. Trimming removed 0 bases at V and 11 bases at J, with 14 bases between. In DNA, the CDR3 is TGCGCCAGCAGCTTGGGGCAGGGGATGGGGAAACTGTTTTTT. It specifies CASSLGQGMGKLFF.

V usage is TRBV7-2 and J usage is TRBJ1-4; no reliable D call. V lost 5 bases and J 8 bases, leaving 12 bases between the germline ends. CDR1 is SGHTA and CDR2 is FQGNSA in the germline V gene. This CDR3 contains 13 residues. The CDR3 is CASSPQVGEKLFF. The CDR3 DNA reads TGTGCCAGCAGCCCCCAGGTTGGGGAAAAACTGTTTTTT. Combining the CDR3 with reference TRBV7-2 and TRBJ1-4 gives the whole variable domain GAGVSQSPSNKVTEKGKDVELRCDPISGHTALYWYRQSLGQGLEFLIYFQGNSAPDKSGLPSDRFSAERTGGSVSTLTIQRTQQEDSAVYLCASSPQVGEKLFFGSGTQLSVL.

V and J are TRBV6-5 and TRBJ1-2; D may be TRBD1 (5 bases). The germline V and J ends were trimmed by 5 bases and 3 bases, with 13 bases remaining between them. From germline, CDR1 is MNHEY and CDR2 SVGAGI. The CDR3 covers 14 residues. The DNA for the CDR3 is TGTGCCAGCAGTCCCAAGGGGAGGTACTATGGCTACACCTTC. Translation: CASSPKGRYYGYTF.

V is TRBV7-6 and J is TRBJ2-1; 8 bases fit TRBD2. This CDR3 comprises 15 residues. Germline loops: CDR1 SGHVS, CDR2 FNYEAQ. Trimming cost V 3 bases and J 6 bases; bases outside gene matches: 7. The CDR3 region has the DNA TGTGCCAGCAGCTTGAAGAGCGGGAGTACCAATGAGCAGTTCTTC. Its translation is CASSLKSGSTNEQFF.

The V gene is TRBV2, the J gene TRBJ2-2, with 8 bases identical to TRBD2. V trimming: 2 bases; J trimming: 4 bases; junction bases outside the gene matches: 9. The CDR3 is 17 residues long. Looked up from germline, CDR1 is SNHLY and CDR2 is FYNNEI. CDR3 sequence (DNA): TGTGCCAGCAGTGAATCTACGGGGGGGCGTGGCACCGGGGAGCTGTTTTTT. Residues: CASSESTGGRGTGELFF.

The chain recombines TRBV24-1 with TRBJ2-3; 12 bases line up with TRBD2. CDR3 length: 18 residues. The trim removed 4 bases at V and 0 bases at J, leaving 7 bases unmatched. Per the germline V gene, CDR1 is KGHDR and CDR2 is SFDVKD. CDR3 DNA: TGTGCCACCAGTGAAAGGTTCGGGACTAGCGGGAGCACAGATACGCAGTATTTT. It encodes CATSERFGTSGSTDTQYF.

The chain employs TRBV13 and TRBJ2-3, with a possible D match to TRBD2 (6 bases). From germline, CDR1 is PRHDT and CDR2 FYEKMQ (reference sequence). The length of the CDR3 is 12 residues. V was pared by 4 bases and J by 10 bases, with 12 bases between. The CDR3 protein is CASSSSSVAQYF. As DNA, the CDR3 is TGTGCCAGCAGCTCCTCTAGCGTCGCGCAGTATTTT.

The table lists this clone with a few counts. The CDR3 nucleotides read TGTGCCAGCAGCCGAGCGGGGGGGCCGCCCGGGGAGCTGTTTTTT. Translation gives CASSRAGGPPGELFF. The rearrangement joins TRBV6-5 to TRBJ2-2; 10 bases agree with TRBD2. This CDR3 comprises 15 residues. With 6 bases clipped from V and 6 bases from J, the junction kept 7 bases outside the gene matches. Germline CDR1 MNHEY, CDR2 SVGAGI.

This chain joins TRBV27 and TRBJ1-4, with D possibly matching TRBD1 (5 bases). CDR3 length equals 14 residues. The ends were cut back, 5 bases at V and 7 bases at J, with 14 bases in the middle. The germline CDR1 and CDR2 sequences are MNHEY and SMNVEV (reference sequence). As DNA, the CDR3 is TGTGCCAGCAGTGAAGGCGGGGGAGGTGAAAAACTGTTTTTT. Translating it yields CASSEGGGGEKLFF.